This T cell receptor beta chain was identified in a study of Ad26.COV2.S vaccination and SARS-CoV-2 variants. Findings and caveats of the study: Estimates derived from TCR breadth and depth analyses may have underestimated total T cell responses. Vaccine recipients and placebo recipients showed similar non-spike TCR breadth.

Only in-frame clones appear in the TCRdb table, and some are missing; sequencing was by immunoSEQ multiplex PCR. Of around 500,000 clones in the sample, about 88% were seen once. Treatment defined: around 19 received Ad26.COV2.S at low or high dose, single or two shots; roughly five received placebo; per-sample allocation not given. On day 63 after the first injection, vaccine and placebo recipients gave samples. The germline gives CDR1 GTSNPN, CDR2 SVGIG (reference sequence). The CDR3 is 15 residues long. J lost 7 bases, V lost 1 base, and 7 bases had no gene match. To note about this clone: Its antigen remains unknown.

V is TRBV30 and J is TRBJ2-1, with 10 bases aligning to TRBD2. This receptor was obtained from a person aged 18 to 65 who received the Ad26.COV2.S COVID-19 vaccine or a placebo. The specimen comprised peripheral blood, sampled in a trial of Ad26.COV2.S vaccine versus placebo. The chain's CDR3 is CAWSAGLAGANEQFF. As DNA, the CDR3 is TGTGCCTGGAGTGCTGGTCTAGCGGGGGCTAATGAGCAGTTCTTC.